The 27 T cell receptor beta chains in this list originate from one sample, sequenced in a study of blood T cell repertoires in COVID-19. Using immunoSEQ multiplex PCR, the repertoire was profiled, and TCRdb retains in-frame clones only, with some absent. The table has around 100,000 clones, about 88% seen once. The sample taken for sequencing was peripheral blood. The receptors here all came from a human donor in a cohort sampled during active COVID-19.

This chain links TRBV21-1 with TRBJ2-3; TRBD1 is the table's D call and was not checked against the DNA. TRBV21-1 is a pseudogene segment. The CDR3 runs 14 residues. The CDR3 DNA sequence: TGTGCCAGCAGCAATGTCAGGGCGGCAGATACGCAGTATTTT. Translating it yields CASSNVRAADTQYF.

This clone appeared once. V is TRBV19 and J is TRBJ2-2; maybe TRBD2 (5 bases). CDR1 and CDR2 from the germline V gene are LNHDA and SQIVND (reference sequence). The CDR3 contains 15 residues. Trimming removed 3 bases at V and 5 bases at J, with 13 bases between. The CDR3 sequence is CASSIRGRSTGELFF. CDR3 DNA sequence: TGTGCCAGTAGTATTCGGGGTAGAAGTACCGGGGAGCTGTTTTTT. Based on the CDR3 plus reference TRBV19 and TRBJ2-2, the full variable domain is DGGITQSPKYLFRKEGQNVTLSCEQNLNHDAMYWYRQDPGQGLRLIYYSQIVNDFQKGDIAEGYSVSREKKESFPLTVTSAQKNPTAFYLCASSIRGRSTGELFFGEGSRLTVL.

The genes are TRBV2 and TRBJ1-1, with 7 bases lining up with TRBD1. This CDR3 contains 14 residues. V was pared by 6 bases and J by 5 bases, with 9 bases of the junction left unmatched. Germline loops: CDR1 SNHLY, CDR2 FYNNEI. CDR3 coding DNA: TGTGCCAGCAGAGCCGAACAGGGGCTGACTGAAGCTTTCTTT. This codes for CASRAEQGLTEAFF. The full variable domain, its missing parts supplied by reference TRBV2 and TRBJ1-1, is EPEVTQTPSHQVTQMGQEVILRCVPISNHLYFYWYRQILGQKVEFLVSFYNNEISEKSEIFDDQFSVERPDGSNFTLKIRSTKLEDSAMYFCASRAEQGLTEAFFGQGTRLTVV.

This chain links TRBV4-1 with TRBJ1-4; 7 bases fit TRBD1. The CDR3 contains 15 residues. The germline V gene has CDR1 MGHRA and CDR2 YSYEKL. V was pared by 3 bases and J by 12 bases, with 13 bases of the junction left unmatched. This CDR3 reads CASSQADRQGGQLFF. The CDR3 DNA reads TGCGCCAGCAGCCAGGCGGACAGGCAAGGGGGGCAACTGTTTTTT.

The chain employs TRBV28 and TRBJ1-5, with 7 positions matching TRBD1. Germline V lookup: CDR1 MDHEN, CDR2 SYDVKM. This CDR3 has 16 amino acids. Germline trimming cut 4 bases from V and 1 base from J; bases unmatched to any gene: 7. The CDR3 coding sequence is TGTGCCAGCAGTTCCCCGGGACAGTGGAGCAATCAGCCCCAGCATTTT. It translates to CASSSPGQWSNQPQHF.

This clone was seen a single time. The J gene is TRBJ2-1, the V gene TRBV24-1, with 7 positions matching TRBD1. Germline CDR1 and CDR2: KGHDR and SFDVKD. With 3 bases clipped from V and 0 bases from J, the junction kept 7 bases outside the gene matches. This CDR3 has 17 amino acids. The CDR3 DNA sequence: TGTGCCACCAGTGATAACTGGACAGGAGGCTCCTACAATGAGCAGTTCTTC. Amino acids: CATSDNWTGGSYNEQFF.

This chain links TRBV30 with TRBJ1-5; D remains unclear. Trimming took off 0 bases at V and 0 bases at J, with 18 bases between the two ends. CDR3 length: 18 amino acids. Per germline, CDR1 GTSNPN and CDR2 SVGIG (reference sequence). DNA for the CDR3: TGTGCCTGGAGTGTACGAGGGTCTGCTGCCTATAGCAATCAGCCCCAGCATTTT. This encodes CAWSVRGSAAYSNQPQHF.

J is TRBJ2-7 and V is TRBV19, with D perhaps TRBD2 (5 bases). Germline V gene data show CDR1 as LNHDA and CDR2 as SQIVND (reference sequence). V lost 2 bases to trimming and J lost 2 bases, with 10 bases between them. The CDR3 is 14 amino acids. The CDR3 coding sequence is TGTGCCAGTAGTATAAGCGGAGCCACCTACGAGCAGTACTTC. It yields the protein CASSISGATYEQYF.

V is TRBV5-1 and J is TRBJ2-1; 7 bases agree with TRBD1. J lost 7 bases, V lost 0 bases, and 13 bases had no gene match. CDR1 SGHRS and CDR2 YFSETQ come from the germline V gene. The CDR3 runs 17 residues. The CDR3 DNA sequence: TGCGCCAGCAGCTTGGTTTCGACAGGGCCGCAGGCGAATGAGCAGTTCTTC. This codes for CASSLVSTGPQANEQFF.

The chain is built from TRBV18 and TRBJ1-4; the D gene is possibly TRBD1 (5 bases). The CDR3 loop spans 14 amino acids. Trimming pared 3 bases from V and 6 bases from J, leaving 11 bases between. Germline lookup yields CDR1 KGHSH and CDR2 LQKENI. The CDR3 protein is CASSPLQGYEKLFF. The CDR3 DNA is TGTGCCAGCTCACCCCTCCAGGGCTATGAAAAACTGTTTTTT.

The rearrangement uses TRBV19 and TRBJ2-1; D possibly corresponds to TRBD2 (6 bases). This CDR3 region has 12 residues. Germline CDR1 is LNHDA and CDR2 is SQIVND (reference sequence). The V end lost 4 bases, the J end lost 8 bases, and 9 bases lay between the germline ends. In DNA, the CDR3 is TGTGCCAGTAGTAGTACTAGCTATGAGCAGTTCTTC. Translating it yields CASSSTSYEQFF.

The V gene is TRBV6-5, the J gene TRBJ2-7; D may be TRBD1 (6 bases). The length of the CDR3 is 15 residues. Germline CDR1 is MNHEY and CDR2 is SVGAGI. Between the trimmed V and J ends, which lost 5 bases and 6 bases, there was a span of 20 bases. In DNA form, the CDR3 reads TGTGCCAGCAGTCCCGACCCGGGACATATGGGCGAGCAGTACTTC. It is translated as CASSPDPGHMGEQYF.

This chain joins TRBV27 and TRBJ1-3; 9 nucleotides match TRBD1. Germline V gives CDR1 MNHEY, CDR2 SMNVEV (reference sequence). Unmatched junction bases numbered 13, after V lost 9 bases and J lost 7 bases. The CDR3 extends over 15 amino acids. The CDR3 protein is CARRDRVTNLNTIYF. The CDR3 DNA reads as TGTGCCAGACGGGACAGGGTCACGAATTTGAACACCATATATTTT.

The rearrangement links TRBV5-1 to TRBJ2-3, with 10 bases aligning to TRBD2. Trimming took 0 bases from V and 2 from J; bases not matched to a gene: 3. CDR1 and CDR2 from the germline V gene are SGHRS and YFSETQ. The CDR3 loop spans 16 amino acids. CDR3 sequence: CASSLESGGATDTQYF. The CDR3 DNA reads as TGCGCCAGCAGCTTGGAAAGCGGGGGGGCCACAGATACGCAGTATTTT.

The chain recombines TRBV11-1 with TRBJ2-7; the D gene is possibly TRBD2 (5 bases). V was clipped by 0 bases and J by 3 bases, with 6 bases between them. Germline V CDR1 and CDR2: SGHAT, FQDESV (reference sequence). This CDR3 has 13 residues. CDR3: CASSLASGYEQYF. CDR3 coding DNA: TGTGCCAGCAGCTTAGCAAGCGGCTACGAGCAGTACTTC.

This chain links TRBV27 with TRBJ1-6, with 7 nucleotides matching TRBD1. The CDR3 sequence is 13 residues long. Germline lookup yields CDR1 MNHEY and CDR2 SMNVEV (reference sequence). The V gene end was trimmed by 5 bases and the J gene end by 10 bases; junction bases not matched to a gene: 5. CDR3 protein: CASSPDRVSPLHF. The CDR3 DNA follows: TGTGCCAGCAGTCCCGACAGGGTATCACCCCTCCACTTT.

J is TRBJ2-1 and V is TRBV6-5; D remains ambiguous. The germline V and J ends were trimmed by 0 bases and 5 bases, with 11 bases remaining between them. The CDR3 spans 15 residues. Germline CDR1 reads MNHEY; CDR2 reads SVGAGI. The CDR3 DNA reads TGTGCCAGCAGTTACTCGAAAAACTCGAACAATGAGCAGTTCTTC. Translated, it gives CASSYSKNSNNEQFF.

V is TRBV12-3 or TRBV12-4 and J is TRBJ2-1, with unresolved D. The ends were cut back, 5 bases at V and 9 bases at J, with 11 bases in the middle. CDR3 length equals 12 residues. The CDR3 region has the DNA TGTGCCAGCAGTCTTCCTAGGATTGAGCAGTTCTTC. Encoded protein: CASSLPRIEQFF.

The rearrangement links TRBV3-1 (or the pseudogene TRBV3-2) to TRBJ2-7; 8 nucleotides line up with TRBD1. Trimming removed 4 bases from V and 6 bases from J; junction bases left unmatched: 8. CDR1 and CDR2 from the germline V gene are LGHDT and YNNKEL (reference sequence). The CDR3 is made up of 14 amino acids. For the CDR3, the DNA is TGTGCCAGCAGCCGCTCGGGACAGGCCTCCGAGCAGTACTTC. Its translation: CASSRSGQASEQYF.

The chain carries TRBV10-2 and TRBJ2-7; no firm D call. The CDR3 has 13 residues. With 3 bases removed from V and 0 bases from J, the gap between germline ends came to 6 bases. CDR1 and CDR2 (germline): WSHSY, SAAADI. In nucleotides, the CDR3 is TGCGCCAGCAGTGACAGGCTCTCCTACGAGCAGTACTTC. Residues: CASSDRLSYEQYF.

Here the CDR3 reads CASSRTSGRENIQYF. The CDR3 nucleotides are TGTGCCAGCAGCCGGACTAGCGGGAGGGAAAACATTCAGTACTTC. The chain carries TRBV5-8 and TRBJ2-4, with 15 bases lining up with TRBD2. The V gene's germline CDR1 is SGHTS and CDR2 YDEGEE. The CDR3 length is 15 residues. V shed 4 bases and J 5 bases; nucleotides not matched to a gene: 1.

The chain uses TRBV9 and TRBJ2-3, with 10 bases aligning to TRBD2. CDR3 length: 15 residues. J lost 1 base, V lost 1 base, and 0 bases had no gene match. Per germline, CDR1 SGDLS and CDR2 YYNGEE. The CDR3 DNA sequence: TGTGCCAGCAGCGTACTAGCGGGGGGCACAGATACGCAGTATTTT. Translating gives CASSVLAGGTDTQYF.

The rearrangement uses TRBV2 and TRBJ1-5; D not certain. Trimming removed 7 bases from V and 1 base from J, with 11 bases in between. CDR1 is SNHLY, CDR2 FYNNEI, per germline. The CDR3 runs 14 residues. The CDR3 DNA is TGTGCCAGCACTGTCGCCAGGAGCAATCAGCCCCAGCATTTT. As protein: CASTVARSNQPQHF.

The chain employs TRBV20-1 and TRBJ2-2; D is unresolved. Per the germline V gene, CDR1 is DFQATT and CDR2 is SNEGSKA (reference sequence). V was trimmed by 3 bases and J by 2 bases, leaving 7 bases between them. The length of the CDR3 is 13 residues. CDR3 DNA: TGCAGTGCTAGTGGGCAAAACACCGGGGAGCTGTTTTTT. Translation: CSASGQNTGELFF.

The chain is built from TRBV28 and TRBJ1-1, with D possibly matching TRBD1 (6 bases). Trimming pared 7 bases from V and 3 bases from J, leaving 18 bases between. Germline values: CDR1 MDHEN, CDR2 SYDVKM. The CDR3 extends over 15 amino acids. Written as DNA, the CDR3 is TGTGCCAGCAAGACAGGCCCTAGGGTGTACACTGAAGCTTTCTTT. Protein: CASKTGPRVYTEAFF.

The rearrangement uses TRBV30 and TRBJ1-1; perhaps TRBD1 as D (6 bases). The CDR3 loop spans 15 amino acids. V lost 1 base and J 6 bases, leaving 18 bases between the germline ends. CDR1 GTSNPN and CDR2 SVGIG come from the germline V gene (reference sequence). The CDR3 loop reads CAWSGAGGGTAEAFF. For the CDR3, the DNA is TGTGCCTGGAGTGGTGCGGGGGGCGGGACTGCTGAAGCTTTCTTT.

The chain links TRBV4-2 to TRBJ2-5; the match to TRBD1 covers 8 bases. The ends lost 1 base at V and 1 base at J; junction bases unmatched: 2. The CDR3 has 15 amino acids. CDR1 is LGHNA, CDR2 YNFKEQ, per germline. CDR3 sequence: CASSQVDRGQETQYF. CDR3 coding DNA: TGTGCCAGCAGCCAAGTCGACAGGGGCCAAGAGACCCAGTACTTC.